This T cell receptor beta chain was identified in a study of shared clonotypes between healthy human individuals. Genomic DNA of each subset was evenly split across several immunoSEQ plates. Bulk PBMC genomic DNA spanned ten immunoSEQ deep plates. Data came from immunoSEQ multiplex PCR; TCRdb stores just in-frame clones and leaves some out. The sample lists about 510,000 clones, around 79% occurring once. The germline V and J ends were trimmed by 5 bases and 0 bases, with 12 bases remaining between them. The CDR3 runs 15 residues. Germline lookup yields CDR1 SGHTA and CDR2 FQGNSA. Regarding the study as a whole: Exclusively blood specimens were collected; tissue repertoires likely differ.

To note about this clone: Its specificity is not known.

The TCR comes from a woman aged 40-49 years in good health. Some clones in this sample may be carry-over from other donors' samples. The rearrangement links TRBV7-2 to TRBJ2-3, with unresolved D. Sequencing input: PBMCs. CDR3 sequence: CASSLTSPSTDTQYF. The CDR3 DNA reads TGTGCCAGCAGCCTGACCAGCCCTAGCACAGATACGCAGTATTTT.